This TCR beta chain was retrieved from a study of blood T cell repertoires in COVID-19. V lost 6 bases to trimming and J lost 7 bases; unmatched junction nucleotides: 9. Germline assignment: CDR1 SEHNR and CDR2 FQNEAQ (reference sequence). The CDR3 runs 16 residues. Sequencing was performed with immunoSEQ multiplex PCR; in TCRdb, only in-frame clones are kept and a portion is missing. The sample lists under 250,000 clones, 65% to 90% seen once, with 2% to 3% in the top ten. The TCR originated in a woman between 65 and 79 years old with COVID-19, enrolled during active disease. The gene calls are TRBV7-9 and TRBJ1-6, with 10 bases identical to TRBD1. Sequenced sample: peripheral blood. CDR3 coding DNA: TGTGCCAGCAGTCGAGGACAGGGGGGTTGGAATTCACCCCTCCACTTT. Translating it yields CASSRGQGGWNSPLHF.